The clone carrying this T cell receptor beta chain appeared many times. Antigen unknown. Hyperthyroidism in the patients, aged 18 to 65, was newly diagnosed and under 2 months in duration. In making diagnoses, clinical symptoms, serum thyroxine and TRAb, thyroid ultrasound and orbital computed tomography were all used. This sample is drawn from a study of T cells in Graves' hyperthyroidism and ophthalmopathy. Whole-study results and caveats: By a 13 V-J model, ophthalmopathy was set apart from stable hyperthyroidism.

This CDR3 contains 12 residues. V was pared by 0 bases and J by 10 bases, with 7 bases between. Germline V lookup: CDR1 SEHNR, CDR2 FQNEAQ (reference sequence). Amplification of TCR beta CDR3 regions was performed using RNA transcripts as template. A first-round RT-PCR of the TCR CDR3 used the HTBI primer set. TCRdb re-derived calls from the multiplex PCR reads in MiXCR, one entry per CDR3 protein. This sample has 300,000 to 450,000 distinct CDR3 sequences, with just under 25% found just once. The sequenced sample consisted of blood. V is TRBV7-9 and J is TRBJ2-1; the D is unclear. This clonotype was obtained from a man aged 50-59 years with Graves' hyperthyroidism. CDR3 loop: CASSLAGPEQFF. In DNA form, the CDR3 reads TGTGCCAGCAGCTTAGCCGGGCCCGAGCAGTTCTTC.